This record covers a single T cell receptor beta chain. This clonotype is medium-sized (0.01 to 0.1%) in terms of sample share. What antigen it recognizes has not been identified. No base-level quality is on record; no much larger clone is a single base apart. This entry comes from a study of HIV-infected children after antiretroviral therapy interruption (dated by TCRdb to between 2017 and 2020). About the full investigation: All eight included children had a CD4+ count above 500 and a viral load below 50 copies/ml, with four on planned treatment interruption and four on continuous treatment. In the continuous-treatment arm, samples from corresponding weeks 0, 48 and 150 were analyzed. Alongside thymic output measurements, TCR repertoires of children on planned treatment interruption were compared with TCR repertoires of children on continuous antiretroviral treatment. A median age of roughly 9.2 years was recorded in the interruption group, and a median age of 8 years was recorded in the continuous treatment group. Interruption-arm samples came from week 0, week 12, end of interruption (week 24 or 48), and about 3 years after study end. Exposure to EBV and CMV had been recorded for most participating children. Overall results and qualifications from the work: For naive CD4+ repertoires of PTI patients, CDR3 sharing between time points dropped once interruption began, while many sequences were shared between the end of interruption and 3 years later. The small number of patients is a limitation, and caution is needed when interpreting the data. An increase in the naive CD4+ Gini coefficient was observed by the end of treatment interruption, suggesting clonal expansion, and a return to baseline was observed by 3 years. Minor non-naive CD45RA+ populations, such as EMRA or stem memory cells, might be present among the sorted CD45RA+ naive cells.

The sample's treatment or condition, from its label and the paper: PENTA 11 planned treatment interruption arm or continuous ART arm. Children from the United Kingdom aged 2 to 15 years who had been given at least three-drug ART for at least 24 weeks were enrolled as participants. Cryopreserved PBMCs containing at least 5 million viable cells were required, and a handful of candidate patients were excluded because of low viable PBMC yield. Naive CD4+ CD45RA+ CD45RO- T cells were FACS-sorted from thawed PBMCs on a FACSAria III cell sorter. After sorting, the cells were fixed and RNA was extracted first with the RNeasy FFPE kit and then with the RNeasy Micro kit. Via the germline V gene (reference sequence), CDR1 is GTSNPN and CDR2 SVGIG. V was cut back by 5 bases and J by 2 bases, leaving a gap of 17 bases between them. From cysteine to phenylalanine, the CDR3 is 15 amino acids long. The sequence is cut down to CDR3 DNA, 45 bases in frame from base 1.

Libraries were constructed by 3' RACE. TCR libraries were generated from RNA by a 3' RACE protocol incorporating unique molecular identifiers so that PCR amplification bias could be corrected. As many as 12 amplicon libraries were pooled and then sequenced on an Illumina MiSeq using v2 2x250 paired-end chemistry. For the original study's pipeline: Reads were processed with Decombinator for assignment of V and J genes and CDR3, and barcode-based correction of errors and PCR bias was applied. Before the Gini coefficient was calculated with the R ineq package, repertoires were subsampled to the same depth. Three approaches were used to assess CDR3 similarity: GLIPH, Hamming distance and a shared triplet metric. The public reads were reanalyzed by TCRdb: fastp trimming at Q25, MiXCR alignment, in-frame beta chains only. Here each entry gathers all rows of one CDR3 protein and keeps the most common genes and DNA. TCRdb's processing, not the authors', yielded these V and J calls. The table for this sample lists 15,000 to 16,000 distinct CDR3 sequences; 3% to 4% of them were counted only once. Approximately 5.4% of the sample is held by the ten biggest clonotypes.

The TCR comes from a child aged 2 to 17 with HIV. The sequences come from CD45RA+ CD4+ T cells from PBMCs, collected from a donor given antiretroviral therapy, either interrupted or continuous. In the paper's terms, the cell subset or site label means: naive CD4+ CD45RA+ CD45RO- T cells. The rearranged segments are TRBV30 and TRBJ2-3; 6 matching bases give a weak D call of TRBD2. CDR3 region: CAWDLGLQYTDTQYF. The sequenced DNA: TGTGCCTGGGACCTGGGACTCCAGTACACAGATACGCAGTATTTT.